The present entry profiles one T cell receptor (beta chain) with its context. Its antigen is currently unknown. These data are taken from a study of regulatory and conventional T cells in RAG deficiency. Overall study results and limits: In Omenn syndrome, Treg and Tconv repertoires overlapped >85%.

TCRdb's copy holds only in-frame clones and misses some; the assay was immunoSEQ multiplex PCR. In the table there are about 28,000 clones, over 80% of which are singletons. The sorted regulatory T cells were CD4+, CD25-high and CD127-low, with genomic DNA sequenced. The sample also formed part of further work on regulatory T cells. As reported in that work: The PCR used 52 TRBV and 13 TRBJ primers.

This sequence was found in a human donor in good health. Sequencing used Tregs sorted from blood.

CDR3 protein: CASRVGYTGELFF. The CDR3 DNA follows: TGTGCAAGCCGGGTAGGCTACACCGGGGAGCTGTTTTTT. The chain links TRBV2 to TRBJ2-2; D call uncertain. CDR1 is SNHLY and CDR2 is FYNNEI in the germline V gene. The CDR3 sequence is 13 residues long.